This T cell receptor beta chain appears in the sequencing data of a study of blood T cell repertoires in COVID-19. On the study more broadly: There were acute and convalescent COVID-19 samples, and they came from the United States, Italy and Spain.

Per the study methods: Reference gene primer amplification gave nucleated cell count estimates. Generated by immunoSEQ multiplex PCR, the TCRdb table keeps only in-frame clones and is missing some. D and trimming come from the DNA, and the V and J calls and clone size come from that table. The sample has a few hundred thousand clones, approximately 81% seen once. There are 16 residues in the CDR3. The V segment lost 5 bases and the J segment 2 bases; nucleotides outside the gene matches: 7. Per germline, CDR1 MNHEY and CDR2 SMNVEV (reference sequence). This chain uses TRBV27 with TRBJ2-2, with 8 bases lining up with TRBD2. The sequenced sample consisted of peripheral blood. The sequence came from a man aged 50-60 years who had recovered from COVID-19. The CDR3 nucleotides read TGTGCCAGCAGTACCACTAGCGGAGTAAACACCGGGGAGCTGTTTTTT. Translated, it gives CASSTTSGVNTGELFF.